Described below is a single TCR beta chain sequence and its context. Germline values: CDR1 SEHNR, CDR2 FQNEAQ (reference sequence). The CDR3 sequence is 13 residues long. V shed 10 bases, J shed 3 bases, and the junction held 4 bases outside the gene matches. This specimen comes from a study of CD8 T cells in Susac syndrome. With random hexamers, reverse transcription was performed on about 0.5 to 1 ug of RNA. A single record per CDR3 protein comes from TCRdb applying MiXCR to the immunoSEQ multiplex PCR reads. The sample has 120,000 to 150,000 distinct CDR3 sequences, nearly 95% seen once. The TCR sequence derives from a human donor in good health. V and J are TRBV7-9 and TRBJ2-1, with 9 bases aligning to TRBD2. The sequenced material came from CD8+ T cells from PBMCs. The CDR3 bases are TGTGCCATTTGGCGGGAGGGCTACAATGAGCAGTTCTTC. Translated, it gives CAIWREGYNEQFF.